A single count supports the clone carrying this T cell receptor (beta chain). This entry comes from a study of spatial heterogeneity in lung cancer. Each TCR cDNA molecule carried a unique molecular identifier. A single record per CDR3 protein comes from TCRdb applying MiXCR to the 5' RACE reads. Counted here are thousands of distinct CDR3 sequences, under 35% occurring once; the ten biggest clones make up around 73%. Time point noted: sample taken at primary tumor resection. Material for sequencing was whole RNA from tumor, nontumor lung or frozen PBMC, left unsorted. Sequences were derived from PBMCs, sampled at surgery. This receptor was obtained from a male donor with early-stage non-small cell lung cancer.

CDR3 bases: TGTGCCAGCAGCTCCCCCGGGAGATCCCACGAGCAGTACTTC. As protein: CASSSPGRSHEQYF. V and J are TRBV3-1 and TRBJ2-7; a weak D match, TRBD2 (6 bases). Germline assignment: CDR1 LGHDT and CDR2 YNNKEL (reference sequence). This CDR3 is 14 amino acids long. Trimming left V 5 bases short and J 5 bases short, with 16 bases between.